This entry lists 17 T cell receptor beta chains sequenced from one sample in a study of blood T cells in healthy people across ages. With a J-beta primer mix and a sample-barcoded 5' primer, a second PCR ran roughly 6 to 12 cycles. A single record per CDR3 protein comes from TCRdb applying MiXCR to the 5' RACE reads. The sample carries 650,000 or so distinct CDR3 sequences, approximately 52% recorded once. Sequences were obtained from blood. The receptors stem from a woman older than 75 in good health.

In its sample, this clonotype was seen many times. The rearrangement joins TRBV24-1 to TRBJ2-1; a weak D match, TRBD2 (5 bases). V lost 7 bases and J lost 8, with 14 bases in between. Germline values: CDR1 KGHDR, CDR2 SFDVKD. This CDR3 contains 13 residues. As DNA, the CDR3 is TGTGCCACCAGACTAGGGCATAGGGATGAGCAGTTCTTC. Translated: CATRLGHRDEQFF.

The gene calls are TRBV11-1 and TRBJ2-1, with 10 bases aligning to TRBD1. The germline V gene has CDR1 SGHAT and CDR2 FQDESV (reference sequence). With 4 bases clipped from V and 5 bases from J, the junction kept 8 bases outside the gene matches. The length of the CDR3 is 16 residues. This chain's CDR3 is CASSSRDRGLDNEQFF. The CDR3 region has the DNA TGTGCCAGCAGCTCCCGAGACAGGGGGCTCGACAATGAGCAGTTCTTC.

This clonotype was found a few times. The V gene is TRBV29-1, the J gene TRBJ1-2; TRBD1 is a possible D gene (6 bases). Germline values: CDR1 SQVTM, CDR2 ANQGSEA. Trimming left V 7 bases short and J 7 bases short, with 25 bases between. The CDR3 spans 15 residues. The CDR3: CSASEVGGATCGYTF. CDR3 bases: TGCAGCGCGTCGGAGGTGGGGGGCGCTACGTGTGGCTACACCTTC.

CDR3 protein: CSATTGLAKNIQYF. In DNA, the CDR3 is TGCAGTGCTACGACAGGGTTAGCCAAAAACATTCAGTACTTC. V gene TRBV20-1 combines with J gene TRBJ2-4; 7 bases are shared with TRBD1. The V and J ends lost 4 bases and 0 bases, in that order; junction bases with no gene match: 3. The germline CDR1 and CDR2 sequences are DFQATT and SNEGSKA (reference sequence). The CDR3 runs 14 residues.

The CDR3 DNA is TGTGCCAGCAGCTTCACAGGGGGCAACCCCCCTCGCCGCCTAACAGATACGCAGTATTTT. Translating it yields CASSFTGGNPPRRLTDTQYF. The chain carries TRBV11-2 and TRBJ2-3; 9 bases agree with TRBD1. Germline CDR1 reads SGHAT; CDR2 reads FQNNGV. The CDR3 is made up of 20 amino acids. The J segment lost 3 bases and the V segment lost 3 bases, leaving 19 bases of the junction unmatched.

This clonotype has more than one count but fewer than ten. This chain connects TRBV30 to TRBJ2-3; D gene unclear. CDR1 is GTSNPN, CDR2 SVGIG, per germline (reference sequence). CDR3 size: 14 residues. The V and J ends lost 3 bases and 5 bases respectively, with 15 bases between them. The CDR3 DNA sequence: TGTGCCTGGAGCGCTCGGGCCTTGGGAGATACGCAGTATTTT. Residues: CAWSARALGDTQYF.

The chain's CDR3 is CASSLGWSNTEAFF. In DNA form, the CDR3 reads TGTGCCAGCAGTTTGGGGTGGAGTAACACTGAAGCTTTCTTT. This chain links TRBV28 with TRBJ1-1, with D hard to call. From germline, CDR1 is MDHEN and CDR2 SYDVKM. The V gene lost 3 bases and the J gene lost 2 bases, with 10 bases spanning the gap. CDR3 length: 14 residues.

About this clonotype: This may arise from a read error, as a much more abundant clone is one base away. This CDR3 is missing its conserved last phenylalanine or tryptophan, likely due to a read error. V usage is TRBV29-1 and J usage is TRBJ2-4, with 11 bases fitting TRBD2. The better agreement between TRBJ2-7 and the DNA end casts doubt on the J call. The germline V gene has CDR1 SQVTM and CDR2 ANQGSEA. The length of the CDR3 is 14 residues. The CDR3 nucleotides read TGCAGCGTTGACAGACTAGCGGGGAACTACGAGCAGTACTTA. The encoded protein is CSVDRLAGNYEQYL.

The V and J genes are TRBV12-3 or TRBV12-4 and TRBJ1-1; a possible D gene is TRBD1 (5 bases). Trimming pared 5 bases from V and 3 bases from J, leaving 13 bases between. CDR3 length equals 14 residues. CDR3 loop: CASSNRRTYTEAFF. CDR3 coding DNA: TGTGCCAGCAGTAACAGGAGAACTTACACTGAAGCTTTCTTT.

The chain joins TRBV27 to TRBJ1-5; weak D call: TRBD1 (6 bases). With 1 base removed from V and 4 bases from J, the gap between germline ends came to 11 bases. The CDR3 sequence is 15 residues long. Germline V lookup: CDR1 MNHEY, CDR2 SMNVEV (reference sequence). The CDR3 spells CASSLYRDKNQPQHF. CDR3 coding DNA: TGTGCCAGCAGTTTATATCGGGACAAAAATCAGCCCCAGCATTTT.

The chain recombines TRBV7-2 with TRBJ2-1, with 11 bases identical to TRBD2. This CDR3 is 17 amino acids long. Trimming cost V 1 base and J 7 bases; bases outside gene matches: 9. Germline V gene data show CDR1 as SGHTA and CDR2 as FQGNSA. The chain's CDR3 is CASSLVVGLAGGNEQFF. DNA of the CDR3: TGTGCCAGCAGCTTAGTGGTTGGGCTAGCGGGAGGTAATGAGCAGTTCTTC.

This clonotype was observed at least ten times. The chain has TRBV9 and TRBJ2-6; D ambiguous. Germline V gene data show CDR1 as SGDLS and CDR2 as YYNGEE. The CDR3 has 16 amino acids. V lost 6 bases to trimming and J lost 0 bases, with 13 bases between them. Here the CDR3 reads CASNRAAVSGANVLTF. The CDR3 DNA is TGTGCCAGCAACCGCGCGGCGGTCTCTGGGGCCAACGTCCTGACTTTC.

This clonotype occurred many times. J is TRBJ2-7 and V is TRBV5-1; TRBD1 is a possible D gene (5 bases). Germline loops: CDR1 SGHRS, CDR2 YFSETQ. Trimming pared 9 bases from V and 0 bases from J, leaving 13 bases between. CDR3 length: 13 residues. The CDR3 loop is CANQGHRSYEQYF. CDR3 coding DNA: TGCGCCAACCAAGGACACCGCTCCTACGAGCAGTACTTC.

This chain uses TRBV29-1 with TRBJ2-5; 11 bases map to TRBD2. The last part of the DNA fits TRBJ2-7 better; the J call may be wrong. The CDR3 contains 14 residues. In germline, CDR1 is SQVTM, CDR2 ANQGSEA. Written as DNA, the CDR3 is TGCAGCGTTTCCGGGACTAGCGGTTCCTACGAGCAGTACTTC. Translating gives CSVSGTSGSYEQYF.

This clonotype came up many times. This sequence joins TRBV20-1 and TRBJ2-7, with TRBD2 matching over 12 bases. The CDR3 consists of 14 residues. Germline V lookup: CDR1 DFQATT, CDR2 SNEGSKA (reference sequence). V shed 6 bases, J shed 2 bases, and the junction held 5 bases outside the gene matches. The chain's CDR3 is CSARTSGTAYEQYF. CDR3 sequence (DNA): TGCAGTGCCAGGACTAGCGGGACCGCCTACGAGCAGTACTTC.

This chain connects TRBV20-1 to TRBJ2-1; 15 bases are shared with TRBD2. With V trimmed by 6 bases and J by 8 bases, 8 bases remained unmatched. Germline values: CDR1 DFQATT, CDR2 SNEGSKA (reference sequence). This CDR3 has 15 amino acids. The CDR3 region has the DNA TGCAGTGCCACTTGGACTAGCGGGGGGGATGATGAGCAGTTCTTC. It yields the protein CSATWTSGGDDEQFF.

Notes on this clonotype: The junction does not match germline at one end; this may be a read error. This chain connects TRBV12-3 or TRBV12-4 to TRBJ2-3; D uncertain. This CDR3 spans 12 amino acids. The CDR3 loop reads CASSLSRDAQYF. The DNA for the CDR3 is TGTGCCAGCAGTTTGAGCCGAGATGCGCAGTATTTT.